The T cell receptor beta chain described here comes from a study of blood T cell repertoires in COVID-19. Trimming left V 3 bases short and J 0 bases short, with 5 bases between. The CDR3 extends over 13 amino acids. Per germline, CDR1 MNHEY and CDR2 SMNVEV (reference sequence). The data were produced by immunoSEQ multiplex PCR, yet TCRdb's version contains in-frame clones alone and is incomplete. Among 250,000 to 300,000 clones, roughly 83% were seen once, and the ten largest hold 4.6%. The sequenced sample consisted of peripheral blood. V and J are TRBV27 and TRBJ1-1; D remains ambiguous. The TCR sequence derives from a man aged 55 to 70 who had recovered from COVID-19. The CDR3 bases are TGTGCCAGCAGTTTCGTTGTGAACACTGAAGCTTTCTTT. The encoded protein is CASSFVVNTEAFF.